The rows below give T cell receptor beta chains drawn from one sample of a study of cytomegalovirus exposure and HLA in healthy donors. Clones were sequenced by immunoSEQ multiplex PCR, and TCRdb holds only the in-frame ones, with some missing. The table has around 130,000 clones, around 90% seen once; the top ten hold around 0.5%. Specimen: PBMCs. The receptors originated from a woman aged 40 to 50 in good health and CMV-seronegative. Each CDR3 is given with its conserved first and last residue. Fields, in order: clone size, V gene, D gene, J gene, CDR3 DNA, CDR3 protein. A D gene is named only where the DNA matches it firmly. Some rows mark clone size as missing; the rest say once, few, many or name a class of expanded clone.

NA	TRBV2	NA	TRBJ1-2	TGTGCCAGCAGCTTTGCGGGCAGCTCAACTTCTAACTATGGCTACACCTTC	CASSFAGSSTSNYGYTF
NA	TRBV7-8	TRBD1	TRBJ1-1	TGTGCCAGCAGCAGGGGACAGTCTCACACTGAAGCTTTCTTT	CASSRGQSHTEAFF
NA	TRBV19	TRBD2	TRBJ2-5	TGTGCCAGTAGTACTTGGACTAGCGGGGAAGAGACCCAGTACTTC	CASSTWTSGEETQYF
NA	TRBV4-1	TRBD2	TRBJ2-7	TGCGCCAGCAGCCAAGATCTCGGTGGGAGGGCGTGGCAGTACTTC	CASSQDLGGRAWQYF
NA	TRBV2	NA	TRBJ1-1	TGTGCCAGCAGTGAACAGGGAATCGGCACTGAAGCTTTCTTT	CASSEQGIGTEAFF
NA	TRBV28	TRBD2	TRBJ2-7	TGTGCCAGCAGCCAGCGGGGGGCAAGCTCCTACGAGCAGTACTTC	CASSQRGASSYEQYF
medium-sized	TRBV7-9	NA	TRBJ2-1	TGTGCCAGCAGTCTAAATCGGGTCGAGCAGTTCTTC	CASSLNRVEQFF
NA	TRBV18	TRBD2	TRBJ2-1	TGTGCCAGCTCACCAACAGCGGGGAATGGGAATGAGCAGTTCTTC	CASSPTAGNGNEQFF
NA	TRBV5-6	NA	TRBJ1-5	TGTGCCAGCAGCTTGCAACAGGGCCAGCCCCAGCATTTT	CASSLQQGQPQHF
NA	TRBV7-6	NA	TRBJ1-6	TGTGCCAGCAGCTCGGGACTTTATAATTCACCCCTCCACTTT	CASSSGLYNSPLHF
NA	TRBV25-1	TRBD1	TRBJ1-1	TGTGCCAGCACTAAACAGGGGCAAGCTTTCTTT	CASTKQGQAFF
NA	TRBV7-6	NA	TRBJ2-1	TGTGCCAGCAGCTTAGCGTACCCCGAGAGCTCCTACAATGAGCAGTTCTTC	CASSLAYPESSYNEQFF
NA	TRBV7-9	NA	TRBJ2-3	TGTGCCAGCAGCTCGCCCGGGTACGATACGCAGTATTTT	CASSSPGYDTQYF
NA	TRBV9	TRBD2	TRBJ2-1	TGTGCCAGCAAACCTGCGGGAGTATTAGGTTACAATGAGCAGTTCTTC	CASKPAGVLGYNEQFF
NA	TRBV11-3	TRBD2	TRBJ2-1	TGTGCCAGCAGTCCTAGCGGGATAATCGATGAGCAGTTCTTC	CASSPSGIIDEQFF
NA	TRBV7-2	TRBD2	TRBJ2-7	TGTGCCAGCAGCTTAAGGGAGGGGCCCTACGAGCAGTACTTC	CASSLREGPYEQYF
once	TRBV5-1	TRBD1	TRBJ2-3	TGCGCCAGCAGCACGGGACAGGACACAGATACGCAGTATTTT	CASSTGQDTDTQYF
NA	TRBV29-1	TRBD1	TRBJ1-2	TGCAGCGTTGAGGGTGGAGACAGGGACTATGGCTACACCTTC	CSVEGGDRDYGYTF
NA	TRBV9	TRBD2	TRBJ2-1	TGTGCCAGCAGCGCCCTAGCGGGGTTCAGGGATGAGCAGTTCTTC	CASSALAGFRDEQFF
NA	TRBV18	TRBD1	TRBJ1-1	TGTGCCAGCTCAGCGCCGGGACAGGGTGAAGCTTTCTTT	CASSAPGQGEAFF
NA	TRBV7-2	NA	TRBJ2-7	TGTGCCAGCAGCAAACAATTCTACGAGCAGTACTTC	CASSKQFYEQYF
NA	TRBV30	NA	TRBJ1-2	TGTGCCTGGAGTGTAGCTCAGGGGCCATATGGCTACACCTTC	CAWSVAQGPYGYTF
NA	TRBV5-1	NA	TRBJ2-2	TGCGCCAGCCAATCGGACGGGGGAACCGGGGAGCTGTTTTTT	CASQSDGGTGELFF
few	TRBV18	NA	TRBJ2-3	TGTGCCAGCTCACCAATCGGGGACACAGATACGCAGTATTTT	CASSPIGDTDTQYF
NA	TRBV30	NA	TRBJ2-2	TGTGCCTGGAGTCAAACCGAGGAGGGCAGCGGGGAGCTGTTTTTT	CAWSQTEEGSGELFF
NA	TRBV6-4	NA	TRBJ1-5	TGTGCCAGCACCTCCGGTAGAGGCTCCAATCAGCCCCAGCATTTT	CASTSGRGSNQPQHF
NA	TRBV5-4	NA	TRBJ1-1	TGTGCCAGCAGCTTGGATCCGGTGAACACTGAAGCTTTCTTT	CASSLDPVNTEAFF
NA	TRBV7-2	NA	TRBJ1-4	TGTGCCAGCAAGCGGACAGCTCTTCTTGAAAAACTGTTTTTT	CASKRTALLEKLFF
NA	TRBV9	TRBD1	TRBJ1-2	TGTGCCAGCAGCGTGGGGGACAGGGGACTAACTAACTATGGCTACACCTTC	CASSVGDRGLTNYGYTF
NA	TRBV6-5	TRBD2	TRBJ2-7	TGTGCCAGCAATCCGGCGGGAGGGGTCTACGAGCAGTACTTC	CASNPAGGVYEQYF
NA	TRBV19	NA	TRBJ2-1	TGTGCCAGTAGTATGGGAGCCGGTTTAGGGAATGAGCAGTTCTTC	CASSMGAGLGNEQFF
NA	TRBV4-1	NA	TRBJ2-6	TGCGCCAGCAGCCAAGAACTCCCTGGGGCCAACGTCCTGACTTTC	CASSQELPGANVLTF
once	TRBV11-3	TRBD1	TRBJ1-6	TGTGCCAGCAGACAAGACAGGGGGCGACTATCACCCCTCCACTTT	CASRQDRGRLSPLHF
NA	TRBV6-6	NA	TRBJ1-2	TGTGCCAGCAGTTACCTACAGGGAGAAGAGGGCTATGGCTACACCTTC	CASSYLQGEEGYGYTF
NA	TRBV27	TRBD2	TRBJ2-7	TGTGCCAGCAGTCTAGCAGGGCGGGAGTGGTACGAGCAGTACTTC	CASSLAGREWYEQYF
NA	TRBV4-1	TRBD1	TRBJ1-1	TGCGCCAGCAGCCGACAACAGGGGAGCACTGAAGCTTTCTTT	CASSRQQGSTEAFF
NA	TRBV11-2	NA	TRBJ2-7	TGTGCCAGCAGCTTGGGGGGGGCAGCAGCGGGCTACGAGCAGTACTTC	CASSLGGAAAGYEQYF
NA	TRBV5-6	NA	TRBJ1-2	TGTGCCAGCAGCCCATATAGTAGAGGACAAGGCTACACCTTC	CASSPYSRGQGYTF
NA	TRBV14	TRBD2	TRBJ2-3	TGTGCCAGCAGCCACCGTAGCGGGAGGGCCGGCACAGATACGCAGTATTTT	CASSHRSGRAGTDTQYF
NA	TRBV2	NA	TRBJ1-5	TGTGCCAGCAGTGACAGGGGACCCCGGGGGGTACGGCCCCAGCATTTT	CASSDRGPRGVRPQHF
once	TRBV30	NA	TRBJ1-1	TGTGCCTGGATCCAATACACTGAAGCTTTCTTT	CAWIQYTEAFF
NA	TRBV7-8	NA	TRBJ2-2	TGTGCCAGCAGCTTAGTCGTTCTCACCGGGGAGCTGTTTTTT	CASSLVVLTGELFF
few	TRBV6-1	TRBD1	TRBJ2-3	TGTGCCAGCAGTGACCCGGGACAGGGAACCACAGATACGCAGTATTTT	CASSDPGQGTTDTQYF
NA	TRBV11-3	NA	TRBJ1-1	TGTGCCAGCAGCTTCAGGGGAGAGAACACTGAAGCTTTCTTT	CASSFRGENTEAFF